This record looks at one T cell receptor (beta chain) sequence and its context. Its antigen remains unidentified. No base-level quality is on record; no much larger clone is a single base apart. The collaborating institutions used their own protocols to collect whole blood in K2EDTA tubes. For TCRbeta analysis, collaborators shipped samples in one of three forms: frozen whole blood, isolated PBMCs, or DNA extracted from either of those sample types. The data were taken from a study of blood T cell repertoires in COVID-19 (dated by TCRdb to 2020 to 2022). The study in broad terms: Samples from collaborators originated in the United States, Italy and Spain and spanned both the acute and convalescent phases of COVID-19. The prospective study material was composed of cDNA or gDNA derived from T cells, B-cell-depleted T cells, or PBMCs. The dataset comprised deeply sampled blood TCRbeta repertoires from subjects exposed to, actively infected with, or recovered from COVID-19. The repertoires were made available in a free public database intended to serve as a resource for research on the immune response to SARS-CoV-2. Samples were obtained from the ongoing ImmuneRACE study (first 160 participants) and from 950 to 1,500 subjects provided by 6 global collaborators. Nearly every sample came with metadata listing a de-identified subject ID, COVID-19 status, age in years and sex. HLA class I and class II types, where available, came from metadata supplied by the sample provider rather than from assay-based typing. The study at large found these results: Clinical and demographic metadata were provided uncurated, with the amount varying by source and participant.

CDR1 and CDR2 were assigned from the germline V gene as SGHAT and FQNNGV. Inclusive of the bounding cysteine and phenylalanine, the CDR3 is 11 residues long. The only DNA kept is the CDR3, 33 bases in frame from the first base. The junction carries 5 bases between V and J, which are trimmed by 2 bases and 10 bases respectively. TCRbeta CDR3 regions were amplified from genomic DNA using the immunoSEQ Assay, a bias-controlled multiplex PCR. Concerning the study's data processing: Nucleated cell counts per sample were estimated from amplification of reference gene primers within the assay. To quantify the absolute abundance of each unique TCRbeta CDR3 rearrangement, sequence reads were collapsed and filtered. For each sample, productive Simpson clonality was calculated by taking the square root of Simpson's diversity index across productive rearrangements. Imported from immuneACCESS, the table was reduced by TCRdb to in-frame sequences with V and J called. These copies leave out some clones; in studies compared against another copy, an unresolved V gene accounts for under half, and the cause of the remainder is not known. That table furnishes V, J and clone size, whereas the DNA furnished D and trimming. Recorded for this sample are 100,000 or so clones; approximately 92% of them occurred a single time. 6.3% of the sample is in the top ten clones.

Specimen: peripheral blood. This clonotype originated in a woman aged 60-75 years with active COVID-19. The chain is assembled from TRBV11-2 and TRBJ1-4, with no confident D gene call. The bases read TGTGCCAGCAGCTTATCCCGAAAACTGTTTTTT. It translates as CASSLSRKLFF.